The 31 T cell receptor beta chains given below trace back to one sample, sequenced in a study of shared clonotypes between healthy human individuals. Assay: immunoSEQ multiplex PCR; the TCRdb copy retains only in-frame clones and omits some. The data contain about 2.3 million clones, 90% to 95% of them singletons. Sequenced material: naive CD4+ T cells from PBMCs. Subset described: CD45RA+ positively selected. These receptors were collected from a man aged 18 to 29 in good health. Some clones in this sample may be carry-over from other donors' samples.

The chain is built from TRBV5-4 and TRBJ2-1, with D perhaps matching TRBD1 (5 bases). The CDR3 extends over 12 amino acids. In germline, CDR1 is SGHNT, CDR2 YYREEE (reference sequence). V gave up 4 bases and J gave up 8 bases, with 10 bases separating them. The CDR3 DNA is TGTGCCAGCAGCCCATTAGGGGATGAGCAGTTCTTC. This codes for CASSPLGDEQFF.

The chain links TRBV4-1 to TRBJ2-1, with 14 bases fitting TRBD2. V shed 5 bases, J shed 10 bases, and the junction held 4 bases outside the gene matches. The CDR3 covers 14 residues. Germline-derived CDR1 and CDR2 are MGHRA and YSYEKL. This CDR3 is CASSGTSGRREQFF. The DNA of the CDR3 is TGCGCCAGCAGCGGGACTAGCGGGAGAAGGGAGCAGTTCTTC.

The rearrangement links TRBV7-2 to TRBJ2-7; TRBD2 aligns across 15 bases. The V and J ends lost 5 bases and 0 bases, in that order; junction bases with no gene match: 5. This CDR3 contains 17 residues. Germline assignment: CDR1 SGHTA and CDR2 FQGNSA. CDR3 DNA: TGTGCCAGCAGCCCCCAGGGACTAGCGGGGGGCTCCTACGAGCAGTACTTC. Protein: CASSPQGLAGGSYEQYF.

V gene TRBV4-2 combines with J gene TRBJ2-3; D is possibly TRBD2 (6 bases). CDR1 is LGHNA, CDR2 YNFKEQ, per germline. Trimming shortened V by 3 bases and J by 6 bases, and 19 bases separated the two germline ends. This CDR3 spans 16 amino acids. Here the CDR3 DNA reads TGTGCCAGCAGCCAGTTTCATCCCGGGACTGCGGATACGCAGTATTTT. Translation: CASSQFHPGTADTQYF.

This clone was observed a single time. The V call is TRBV27, the J call TRBJ1-2; D perhaps matches TRBD1 (5 bases). The germline gives CDR1 MNHEY, CDR2 SMNVEV (reference sequence). This CDR3 has 18 amino acids. V was shortened by 0 bases and J by 5 bases, with 22 bases between the two germline ends. CDR3 sequence: CASSLSISGAGFGYGYTF. The CDR3 nucleotides read TGTGCCAGCAGTTTATCGATAAGCGGGGCAGGGTTTGGGTATGGCTACACCTTC.

CDR3 loop: CASSTGTGVPQYEQYF. The CDR3 coding sequence is TGCGCCAGCAGCACCGGGACAGGGGTCCCCCAATACGAGCAGTACTTC. The V and J genes are TRBV5-1 and TRBJ2-7, with 10 bases matching TRBD1. Germline CDR1 is SGHRS and CDR2 is YFSETQ. The trim removed 4 bases at V and 4 bases at J, leaving 11 bases unmatched. There are 16 residues in the CDR3.

The chain links TRBV2 to TRBJ1-2, with D possibly being TRBD1 (6 bases). V lost 4 bases and J lost 10, with 16 bases in between. Germline CDR1 is SNHLY and CDR2 is FYNNEI. The CDR3 sequence is 13 residues long. The DNA of the CDR3 is TGTGCCAGCAGTGTTGGTCAGGGGCTAGACTACACCTTC. Translating it yields CASSVGQGLDYTF.

The chain is built from TRBV19 and TRBJ2-2; no firm D call. The CDR3 covers 17 residues. The germline V and J ends were trimmed by 5 bases and 1 base, with 17 bases remaining between them. Germline lookup yields CDR1 LNHDA and CDR2 SQIVND (reference sequence). This chain's CDR3 is CASSGPFGLLNTGELFF. DNA for the CDR3: TGTGCCAGTAGTGGCCCGTTTGGTCTACTGAACACCGGGGAGCTGTTTTTT.

A few counts support this clone. The chain recombines TRBV6-1 with TRBJ2-7; 7 bases are a match to TRBD1. Germline V gene lookup returns CDR1 MNHNS and CDR2 SASEGT. V dropped 6 bases and J dropped 4; count of bases not matched to a gene: 6. The CDR3 consists of 13 residues. CDR3 in DNA: TGTGCCAGCAGCCCGGACAGGATTTACGAGCAGTACTTC. This encodes CASSPDRIYEQYF.

Concerning this clone: The sample contains more than one DNA sequence encoding this CDR3. The chain joins TRBV5-1 to TRBJ2-7, with 8 bases identical to TRBD1. The CDR3 spans 14 residues. V shed 5 bases and J 6 bases; nucleotides not matched to a gene: 10. The V gene's germline CDR1 is SGHRS and CDR2 YFSETQ. The CDR3 spells CASSPGTGSREQYF. The CDR3 nucleotides are TGCGCCAGCAGTCCCGGGACAGGAAGCCGCGAGCAGTACTTC.

The chain carries TRBV15 and TRBJ1-5; the match to TRBD1 covers 8 bases. The CDR3 runs 14 residues. J gave up 2 bases and V 8 bases, and 5 bases lay outside the gene matches. The germline V gene has CDR1 LNHNV and CDR2 YYDKDF (reference sequence). CDR3 residues: CATHRGEGNQPQHF. CDR3 DNA sequence: TGTGCCACCCACAGGGGGGAAGGCAATCAGCCCCAGCATTTT.

CDR3 DNA sequence: TGTGCCAGCAGCTTAAGTTTACAGGGGGGAGATACGCAGTATTTT. This sequence encodes CASSLSLQGGDTQYF. The rearrangement links TRBV7-9 to TRBJ2-3, with TRBD1 identical over 8 bases. Germline V gene data show CDR1 as SEHNR and CDR2 as FQNEAQ (reference sequence). The trim removed 2 bases at V and 5 bases at J, leaving 6 bases unmatched. The CDR3 is 15 amino acids.

Only a few counts were recorded for this clone. The chain combines TRBV4-2 with TRBJ1-1; D not certain. This CDR3 spans 12 amino acids. Trimming took 4 bases from V and 7 from J, leaving 10 bases between them. Germline V CDR1 and CDR2: LGHNA, YNFKEQ. The CDR3 spells CASSLNRLEAFF. The DNA for the CDR3 is TGTGCCAGCAGCCTCAACCGGCTTGAAGCTTTCTTT.

The chain uses TRBV5-4 and TRBJ2-5; D possibly corresponds to TRBD2 (5 bases). Trimming shortened V by 0 bases and J by 5 bases, and 11 bases separated the two germline ends. Germline assignment: CDR1 SGHNT and CDR2 YYREEE (reference sequence). The length of the CDR3 is 14 residues. This chain's CDR3 is CASSLASTGETQYF. CDR3 bases: TGTGCCAGCAGCTTGGCTAGCACCGGGGAGACCCAGTACTTC.

The rearrangement uses TRBV11-2 and TRBJ2-7, with 7 bases fitting TRBD2. The CDR3 extends over 12 amino acids. Per germline, CDR1 SGHAT and CDR2 FQNNGV. V was clipped by 4 bases and J by 13 bases; unmatched bases: 10. CDR3 coding DNA: TGTGCCAGCAGCTGGGGAGGGGACGGATTTTACTTC. Its translation: CASSWGGDGFYF.

This clone was detected once. The rearrangement links TRBV28 to TRBJ2-3; maybe TRBD2 (5 bases). The CDR3 sequence is 14 residues long. V was shortened by 4 bases and J by 3 bases, with 11 bases between the two germline ends. CDR1 and CDR2 (germline): MDHEN, SYDVKM. Here the CDR3 DNA reads TGTGCCAGCAGTTGGGCGGAGGAGACAGATACGCAGTATTTT. The encoded protein is CASSWAEETDTQYF.

This clone was recorded a few times. This chain uses TRBV5-6 with TRBJ1-4; D is uncertain. This CDR3 contains 15 residues. The germline V and J ends were trimmed by 1 base and 8 bases, with 15 bases remaining between them. From germline, CDR1 is SGHDT and CDR2 YYEEEE. The CDR3 protein is CASSLMREVREKLFF. The CDR3 DNA follows: TGTGCCAGCAGCTTGATGCGGGAAGTTAGGGAAAAACTGTTTTTT.

This clone was detected only once. The DNA for the CDR3 is TGCAGCGTTGTGACAGGACCAAATGAAAAACTGTTTTTT. Its protein is CSVVTGPNEKLFF. The rearrangement uses TRBV29-1 and TRBJ1-4, with D perhaps TRBD1 (6 bases). V lost 4 bases and J 5 bases, leaving 11 bases between the germline ends. There are 13 residues in the CDR3. Germline V gene sequence: CDR1 SQVTM, CDR2 ANQGSEA.

This CDR3 is CASSIWTGQPYEQYF. As DNA, the CDR3 is TGTGCCAGCAGCATATGGACAGGCCAGCCCTACGAGCAGTACTTC. The chain combines TRBV7-9 with TRBJ2-7, with 7 bases aligning to TRBD1. CDR1 SEHNR and CDR2 FQNEAQ come from the germline V gene (reference sequence). V trimming: 5 bases; J trimming: 2 bases; junction bases outside the gene matches: 9. The length of the CDR3 is 15 residues.

The gene calls are TRBV28 and TRBJ2-7, with D perhaps matching TRBD2 (5 bases). The CDR3 contains 11 residues. Germline-derived CDR1 and CDR2 are MDHEN and SYDVKM. V was cut by 5 bases and J by 6 bases, with 8 bases left in between. In DNA, the CDR3 is TGTGCCAGCAGTGCGGGCCCCGAGCAGTACTTC. This sequence encodes CASSAGPEQYF.

The chain is built from TRBV18 and TRBJ2-7, with D perhaps TRBD2 (6 bases). The germline V gene has CDR1 KGHSH and CDR2 LQKENI. The CDR3 is 15 amino acids. V dropped 3 bases and J dropped 2 bases, with 14 bases sitting between them. The CDR3 is CASSPSRDATYEQYF. The CDR3 nucleotides are TGTGCCAGCTCACCCTCGCGGGACGCTACCTACGAGCAGTACTTC. Based on the CDR3 plus reference TRBV18 and TRBJ2-7, the full variable domain is NAGVMQNPRHLVRRRGQEARLRCSPMKGHSHVYWYRQLPEEGLKFMVYLQKENIIDESGMPKERFSAEFPKEGPSILRIQQVVRGDSAAYFCASSPSRDATYEQYFGPGTRLTVT.

The V call is TRBV19, the J call TRBJ2-3; D uncertain. The germline V gene has CDR1 LNHDA and CDR2 SQIVND (reference sequence). Trimming removed 7 bases at V and 4 bases at J, with 12 bases between. The CDR3 is 13 residues long. The CDR3 loop is CASNGRAPDTQYF. The CDR3 bases are TGTGCCAGTAATGGTCGCGCCCCAGATACGCAGTATTTT. The whole variable domain, filled in from reference TRBV19 and TRBJ2-3, reads DGGITQSPKYLFRKEGQNVTLSCEQNLNHDAMYWYRQDPGQGLRLIYYSQIVNDFQKGDIAEGYSVSREKKESFPLTVTSAQKNPTAFYLCASNGRAPDTQYFGPGTRLTVL.

The chain uses TRBV18 and TRBJ2-7, with no clear D. Trimming pared 3 bases from V and 6 bases from J, leaving 12 bases between. This CDR3 is 13 amino acids long. Germline loops: CDR1 KGHSH, CDR2 LQKENI. The CDR3 loop is CASSPVEDGEQYF. The DNA for the CDR3 is TGTGCCAGCTCACCGGTAGAGGACGGCGAGCAGTACTTC.

The rearrangement links TRBV10-2 to TRBJ2-2, with D unclear. The V and J ends lost 2 bases and 3 bases respectively, with 10 bases between them. From germline, CDR1 is WSHSY and CDR2 SAAADI. The CDR3 length is 15 residues. DNA of the CDR3: TGCGCCAGCAGTGAGGGCCGTGGGGACACCGGGGAGCTGTTTTTT. This translates into CASSEGRGDTGELFF.

CDR3 loop: CASRPGQGGNTEAFF. The CDR3 DNA reads as TGCGCCAGCAGACCCGGCCAGGGCGGAAACACTGAAGCTTTCTTT. The chain recombines TRBV5-1 with TRBJ1-1, with D possibly TRBD1 on 5 matching bases. Germline CDR1 reads SGHRS; CDR2 reads YFSETQ. The CDR3 is made up of 15 amino acids. V shed 5 bases and J shed 2 bases, with 16 bases lying between them.

The chain has TRBV9 and TRBJ1-3; D uncertain. With 1 base removed from V and 0 bases from J, the gap between germline ends came to 14 bases. The CDR3 spans 17 residues. Germline CDR1 is SGDLS and CDR2 is YYNGEE. CDR3 sequence reads: CASSVYEGSLSGNTIYF. The DNA for the CDR3 is TGTGCCAGCAGCGTATATGAAGGCAGCCTCTCTGGAAACACCATATATTTT.

The chain recombines TRBV19 with TRBJ1-5, with 7 bases that match TRBD1. The V segment lost 11 bases and the J segment 2 bases; nucleotides outside the gene matches: 15. CDR3 length: 16 residues. Germline-derived CDR1 and CDR2 are LNHDA and SQIVND (reference sequence). The CDR3 DNA reads as TGTGCCTCGGGACAGCCATACGAACCTGGCAATCAGCCCCAGCATTTT. This gives the protein CASGQPYEPGNQPQHF. The full variable domain, completed using reference TRBV19 and TRBJ1-5, is DGGITQSPKYLFRKEGQNVTLSCEQNLNHDAMYWYRQDPGQGLRLIYYSQIVNDFQKGDIAEGYSVSREKKESFPLTVTSAQKNPTAFYLCASGQPYEPGNQPQHFGDGTRLSIL.

The rearrangement uses TRBV28 and TRBJ2-7; D is unclear. There are 13 residues in the CDR3. In germline, CDR1 is MDHEN, CDR2 SYDVKM. Between the trimmed V and J ends, which lost 5 bases and 1 base, there was a span of 9 bases. CDR3 sequence: CASSRLPSYEQYF. CDR3 nucleotides: TGTGCCAGCAGTAGACTGCCGTCCTACGAGCAGTACTTC.

V usage is TRBV30 and J usage is TRBJ1-5; D is unresolved. The V end was cut by 2 bases, the J end by 10 bases, with 12 bases between. This CDR3 spans 12 amino acids. Looked up from germline, CDR1 is GTSNPN and CDR2 is SVGIG (reference sequence). The CDR3 protein is CAWSQMGQPQHF. DNA of the CDR3: TGTGCCTGGAGTCAGATGGGTCAACCCCAGCATTTT.

V gene TRBV5-1 combines with J gene TRBJ2-7, with D unclear. Germline CDR1 reads SGHRS; CDR2 reads YFSETQ. This CDR3 spans 14 amino acids. The V end lost 0 bases, the J end lost 4 bases, and 11 bases lay between the germline ends. CDR3 coding DNA: TGCGCCAGCAGCTTGGAACGCCCAACATACGAGCAGTACTTC. It codes for CASSLERPTYEQYF.

The gene calls are TRBV4-3 and TRBJ2-7; D may correspond to TRBD1 or TRBD2 (5 bases each). CDR3 size: 15 residues. Germline V lookup: CDR1 LGHNA, CDR2 YSLEER. V gave up 1 base and J gave up 2 bases, with 12 bases separating them. CDR3 amino acids: CASSQGRGPTYEQYF. The CDR3 bases are TGCGCCAGCAGCCAAGGAAGGGGACCTACCTACGAGCAGTACTTC.